The sequence of this TCR beta chain was determined in a study of cytomegalovirus exposure and HLA in healthy donors. Overall study findings and caveats: Among the CMV-associated chains, a few were confirmed in vitro as specific for CMV antigens. Cytomegalovirus association was listed for 164 TCR beta chains. That first-cohort TCR clusters tended to co-occur in the 120 or so validation repertoires was found in a later analysis.

TCRdb's copy holds only in-frame clones and misses some; the assay was immunoSEQ multiplex PCR. The sample gives 130,000 or so clones, roughly 91% of which show up once; approximately 3.5% is in the top ten. The donors were part of the validation cohort, which consisted of approximately 110 subjects and was separate from the first cohort of 666 subjects. On this clone: Its antigen is unknown.

The sample was PBMCs. The receptor's source is a man aged 25-40 years in good health and CMV-seronegative.

The CDR3 spells CSVESGAVAITRVGGEQFF. As DNA, the CDR3 is TGCAGCGTTGAGAGCGGGGCAGTAGCCATTACAAGGGTGGGGGGTGAGCAGTTCTTC. V gene TRBV29-1 combines with J gene TRBJ2-1; 7 bases match TRBD2. The junction had 26 bases not matched to a gene; V was cut back by 3 bases and J by 9 bases. The CDR3 is 19 residues long. Germline V gene lookup returns CDR1 SQVTM and CDR2 ANQGSEA.